Here is one T cell receptor (beta chain) with its context. Its antigen is unknown. This sample is drawn from a study of PD-L1 blockade in urothelial cancer. Study in general: The authors examined blood 3 weeks (second dose) and 6 weeks after treatment start. When blood samples were assessed, the median T cell count was some 140,000.

This CDR3 is built from 14 residues. Germline-derived CDR1 and CDR2 are MNHNY and SVGAGI (reference sequence). The V gene end was trimmed by 5 bases and the J gene end by 2 bases; junction bases not matched to a gene: 4. Study conclusions and caveats: In blood sampled pretreatment, TCR clonality below the median predicted better survival.

Added to each PCR by spiking were synthetic TCR analog templates. Sequencing used immunoSEQ multiplex PCR; TCRdb keeps in-frame clones, though not all of them. The sample consists of roughly 24,000 clones, about 88% of them appearing once. The chain links TRBV6-6 to TRBJ2-7; 9 bases are shared with TRBD1. Sequences were derived from PBMCs, sampled around atezolizumab (anti-PD-L1) treatment. The sequence derives from a man aged 60-69 years with urothelial cancer. The CDR3 DNA reads as TGTGCCAGCAGTAGACAGGGGGGCGCCTACGAGCAGTACTTC. Translated: CASSRQGGAYEQYF.